The rows below give T cell receptor beta chains drawn from one sample of a study of beta chain features in type 1 diabetes. The table came from immunoSEQ multiplex PCR; TCRdb's copy has only in-frame clones and leaves some out. Of about 300,000 clones in the sample, 8% were seen once. Sequencing used central memory CD4+ T cells from blood. Receptor source: a woman between 18 and 29 years old in good health. Both conserved end residues are trimmed from each CDR3.

j_call,v_call,cdr3_length,cdr3_aa
TRBJ2-3,TRBV5-1,14,ASSLLAGGPTDTQY
TRBJ2-7,TRBV5-4,10,ASSPQGTEQY
TRBJ2-4,TRBV2,11,ASHRLAKNIQY
TRBJ1-1,TRBV9,14,ASSTYRDSMNTEAF
TRBJ1-2,TRBV6-1,12,ASSEIDRASGYT
TRBJ1-1,TRBV14,12,ASSPEHSGTEAF
TRBJ1-1,TRBV28,11,ASSADMNTEAF
TRBJ2-1,TRBV7-2,14,ASSLWFPALPNEQF
TRBJ1-1,TRBV29-1,12,SVAGGNPNTEAF
TRBJ2-2,TRBV7-2,14,ASSLEASVNTGELF
TRBJ2-1,TRBV29-1,10,SSRTGYNEQF
TRBJ2-1,TRBV11-3,11,ASRGTTHNEQF
TRBJ2-3,TRBV11-1,12,ASSPQGWSDTQY
TRBJ1-1,TRBV4-3,11,ASTIQGASEAF
TRBJ2-2,TRBV5-4,12,ASSPGTRTGELF
TRBJ2-5,TRBV27,9,ASKTRETQY
TRBJ1-4,TRBV4-1,12,ASSRSGRDEKLF
TRBJ2-1,TRBV6-8,12,ASSQTGQYNEQF
TRBJ2-1,TRBV5-1,15,ASSTGHRDNWVNEQF
TRBJ1-5,TRBV2,11,ASRAAVNQPQH
TRBJ2-5,TRBV7-8,13,ASSRSLAGGETQY
TRBJ2-3,TRBV18,10,ASSTQIDTQY
TRBJ1-1,TRBV7-9,10,ASSLLDRDAF